Listed below are T cell receptor beta chains from one sample, sequenced in a study of T-cell memory formation after mild COVID-19. In TCRdb, the 5' RACE reads were re-called with MiXCR into one record per CDR3 protein. The table records around 300,000 distinct CDR3 sequences, about an eighth of them present only once. What was sequenced was PBMCs or a T cell subset sorted from them (not recorded which). The source is a man aged 18 to 30 who had mild COVID-19 (a few samples of this study predate the infection). Cell type and time point are not known. Each CDR3 is given with its conserved first and last residue. D genes are given only for firm matches. Size is stated for part of the rows, as once, few or many counts, or as a class when the clone is expanded.

j_gene: TRBJ2-3; abundance: NA; d_gene: TRBD2; v_gene: TRBV7-2; CDR3aa: CASSPRGASGVRDTQYF; CDR3nt: TGTGCCAGCAGCCCTCGAGGGGCCAGCGGGGTCAGAGATACGCAGTATTTT
j_gene: TRBJ2-1; abundance: NA; d_gene: TRBD2; v_gene: TRBV25-1; CDR3aa: CASSEYSGGANEQFF; CDR3nt: TGTGCCAGCAGTGAATACAGCGGGGGGGCGAATGAGCAGTTCTTC
j_gene: TRBJ1-2; abundance: NA; d_gene: NA; v_gene: TRBV18; CDR3aa: CASSPGRDYGYTF; CDR3nt: TGTGCCAGCTCACCAGGACGAGACTATGGCTACACCTTC
j_gene: TRBJ2-2; abundance: few; d_gene: NA; v_gene: TRBV5-1; CDR3aa: CASSFGRDSTGELFF; CDR3nt: TGCGCCAGCAGCTTTGGAAGGGACTCCACCGGGGAGCTGTTTTTT
j_gene: TRBJ2-5; abundance: many; d_gene: TRBD2; v_gene: TRBV7-2; CDR3aa: CASSLSAGGVKTQYF; CDR3nt: TGTGCCAGCAGCTTATCAGCGGGGGGTGTTAAGACCCAGTACTTC
j_gene: TRBJ2-5; abundance: NA; d_gene: NA; v_gene: TRBV12-3/TRBV12-4; CDR3aa: CASSYAGETQYF; CDR3nt: TGTGCCAGCAGTTATGCCGGGGAGACCCAGTACTTC
j_gene: TRBJ2-5; abundance: many; d_gene: TRBD1; v_gene: TRBV5-1; CDR3aa: CASTGQGFQETQYF; CDR3nt: TGCGCCAGCACCGGACAGGGGTTCCAAGAGACCCAGTACTTC
j_gene: TRBJ2-3; abundance: NA; d_gene: TRBD2; v_gene: TRBV7-9; CDR3aa: CASSQRPTSGTDTQYF; CDR3nt: TGTGCCAGCAGCCAGCGTCCGACTAGCGGCACAGATACGCAGTATTTT
j_gene: TRBJ1-4; abundance: NA; d_gene: TRBD1; v_gene: TRBV6-6; CDR3aa: CASSRGTGKFEKLFF; CDR3nt: TGTGCCAGCAGTAGAGGGACAGGAAAGTTTGAAAAACTGTTTTTT
j_gene: TRBJ2-1; abundance: few; d_gene: TRBD2; v_gene: TRBV28; CDR3aa: CASSFVTSGGTEQFF; CDR3nt: TGTGCCAGCAGTTTCGTGACTAGCGGGGGGACTGAGCAGTTCTTC
j_gene: TRBJ2-2; abundance: many; d_gene: NA; v_gene: TRBV4-3; CDR3aa: CASSPLTRGHGGELFF; CDR3nt: TGCGCCAGCAGCCCCTTGACTCGGGGTCACGGCGGGGAGCTGTTTTTT